The 18 T cell receptor beta chains presented below share a single source sample, sequenced in a study of CD8+CD57+ T cells in acquired aplastic anemia. The sequenced patients had an expansion of CD8+CD57+ cells seen by flow cytometry. TCR beta VDJ and CDR3 profiling used genomic DNA as template. One entry per CDR3 protein results from TCRdb running MiXCR on the reads. The sample lists about half a million distinct CDR3 sequences, around 30% occurring once. The sample taken for sequencing was sorted CD4+, CD8+, or CD8+CD57+ T cells (not recorded which) from PBMCs. The source is a human donor with aplastic anemia.

The V and J genes are TRBV29-1 and TRBJ1-1; maybe TRBD1 (6 bases). The V gene lost 5 bases and the J gene lost 3 bases, with 10 bases spanning the gap. The CDR3 spans 12 residues. Germline V gives CDR1 SQVTM, CDR2 ANQGSEA. The CDR3 region has the DNA TGCAGCGTTCCGAGGGGGGACACTGAAGCTTTCTTT. This translates into CSVPRGDTEAFF.

The chain recombines TRBV6-1 with TRBJ1-2; possible D gene TRBD1, 5 bases. Germline loops: CDR1 MNHNS, CDR2 SASEGT. There are 13 residues in the CDR3. Trimming cost V 7 bases and J 9 bases, with 18 bases left between them. The CDR3 here is CASTASWGSSYTF. Here the CDR3 DNA reads TGTGCCAGCACCGCCTCGTGGGGGTCCAGCTACACCTTC.

A few counts support this clonotype. The chain couples TRBV19 to TRBJ1-4; D gene ambiguous. Germline values: CDR1 LNHDA, CDR2 SQIVND (reference sequence). CDR3 length equals 14 residues. Trimming pared 3 bases from V and 7 bases from J, leaving 12 bases between. The CDR3: CASSISGGGEKLFF. The CDR3 nucleotides are TGTGCCAGTAGTATTTCCGGAGGAGGTGAAAAACTGTTTTTT.

The gene calls are TRBV20-1 and TRBJ1-5; weak D call: TRBD1 (6 bases). The CDR3 is made up of 15 amino acids. Germline values: CDR1 DFQATT, CDR2 SNEGSKA (reference sequence). V was pared by 6 bases and J by 2 bases, with 17 bases between. In nucleotides, the CDR3 is TGCAGTGCCGTATGGATTCCAGGGGGCAATCAGCCCCAGCATTTT. This sequence encodes CSAVWIPGGNQPQHF.

In its sample, this clonotype was seen many times. The chain is built from TRBV20-1 and TRBJ1-2, with 10 bases identical to TRBD1. CDR1 is DFQATT, CDR2 SNEGSKA, per germline (reference sequence). The ends lost 0 bases at V and 5 bases at J; junction bases unmatched: 6. The CDR3 consists of 15 residues. The CDR3 DNA sequence: TGCAGTGCTAGAGATCGGGGGACAGGGGATTATGGCTACACCTTC. Translating gives CSARDRGTGDYGYTF.

This clonotype was observed a few times. The chain links TRBV5-1 to TRBJ1-2, with a possible D match to TRBD1 (5 bases). Trimming stripped 4 bases from V and 4 bases from J, with 17 bases between. CDR1 and CDR2 from the germline V gene are SGHRS and YFSETQ. The CDR3 extends over 15 amino acids. CDR3 sequence reads: CASSPRWTNLYGYTF. In nucleotides, the CDR3 is TGCGCCAGCAGCCCAAGATGGACAAACCTCTATGGCTACACCTTC.

This clonotype was seen only a few times. The rearrangement links TRBV5-4 to TRBJ2-1; the match to TRBD2 covers 8 bases. In germline, CDR1 is SGHNT, CDR2 YYREEE (reference sequence). The CDR3 length is 16 residues. J gave up 7 bases and V 0 bases, and 9 bases lay outside the gene matches. The chain's CDR3 is CASSLDGGAVPNEQFF. In DNA, the CDR3 is TGTGCCAGCAGCTTGGACGGGGGGGCTGTGCCGAATGAGCAGTTCTTC.

This clonotype appeared many times. V and J are TRBV19 and TRBJ1-3, with TRBD1 matching over 12 bases. The CDR3 runs to 16 residues. V gave up 3 bases and J gave up 1 base; unmatched junction bases: 1. Germline V CDR1 and CDR2: LNHDA, SQIVND (reference sequence). The CDR3 spells CASSMGQGASGNTIYF. In DNA, the CDR3 is TGTGCCAGTAGTATGGGACAGGGGGCATCTGGAAACACCATATATTTT.

V is TRBV4-3 and J is TRBJ1-6; tentatively, D is TRBD1 (5 bases). Germline V gene lookup returns CDR1 LGHNA and CDR2 YSLEER. This CDR3 is 15 amino acids long. Trimming removed 0 bases from V and 7 bases from J, with 10 bases in between. The chain's CDR3 is CASSQDRQGNSPLHF. DNA of the CDR3: TGCGCCAGCAGCCAAGATAGGCAGGGAAATTCACCCCTCCACTTT.

In its sample, this clonotype was seen many times. The chain combines TRBV10-3 with TRBJ2-7, with 14 bases fitting TRBD2. CDR1 and CDR2 (germline): ENHRY, SYGVKD. The ends lost 5 bases at V and 6 bases at J; junction bases unmatched: 9. CDR3 length: 16 amino acids. CDR3 in DNA: TGTGCCATCAGTCAGACTAGCGGGAGGGCTAGCTCCGAGCAGTACTTC. This translates into CAISQTSGRASSEQYF.

In the case of this clonotype: A much larger clonotype is one base distant, so this may be a read error. This CDR3 is missing its conserved last phenylalanine or tryptophan, likely due to a read error. The V call is TRBV9, the J call TRBJ2-7; 11 bases are a match to TRBD1. The ends lost 3 bases at V and 3 bases at J; junction bases unmatched: 2. The V gene's germline CDR1 is SGDLS and CDR2 YYNGEE. The CDR3 contains 14 residues. DNA for the CDR3: TGTGCCAGCAGCGCGGGGACAGGGGGCTACGAGCAGTACTCC. This translates into CASSAGTGGYEQYS.

This clonotype has a count of ten or more. The chain uses TRBV9 and TRBJ2-3; 10 positions agree with TRBD2. The J segment lost 4 bases and the V segment lost 1 base, leaving 3 bases of the junction unmatched. The germline V gene has CDR1 SGDLS and CDR2 YYNGEE. The CDR3 extends over 15 amino acids. In DNA form, the CDR3 reads TGTGCCAGCAGCGTAAATAGCGGGGGGTCAGATACGCAGTATTTT. It translates to CASSVNSGGSDTQYF.

The chain couples TRBV15 to TRBJ2-2; D gene ambiguous. Germline CDR1 is LNHNV and CDR2 is YYDKDF (reference sequence). This CDR3 region has 13 residues. Trimming left V 5 bases short and J 1 base short, with 5 bases between. CDR3 sequence (DNA): TGTGCCACCAGCGATTTGAACACCGGGGAGCTGTTTTTT. Its translation: CATSDLNTGELFF.

Many counts were recorded for this clonotype. The chain couples TRBV11-2 to TRBJ2-5; TRBD2 agrees at 7 bases. Germline values: CDR1 SGHAT, CDR2 FQNNGV. V lost 1 base and J lost 10; bases outside the gene matches: 3. The CDR3 loop spans 12 amino acids. CDR3 nucleotide sequence: TGTGCCAGCAGCTTAGCCCGGGGGGACCAGTACTTC. Translated: CASSLARGDQYF. Full variable domain (remainder filled in from reference TRBV11-2 and TRBJ2-5): EAGVAQSPRYKIIEKRQSVAFWCNPISGHATLYWYQQILGQGPKLLIQFQNNGVVDDSQLPKDRFSAERLKGVDSTLKIQPAKLEDSAVYLCASSLARGDQYFGPGTRLLVL.

This clonotype was seen many times. V gene TRBV7-9 combines with J gene TRBJ2-7; TRBD1 matches 7 bases. This CDR3 has 15 amino acids. V shed 1 base, J shed 2 bases, and the junction held 5 bases outside the gene matches. Germline assignment: CDR1 SEHNR and CDR2 FQNEAQ (reference sequence). In DNA, the CDR3 is TGTGCCAGCAGCTTAGTGGGACAGTCTCCCTACGAGCAGTACTTC. The encoded protein is CASSLVGQSPYEQYF.

The J gene is TRBJ2-1, the V gene TRBV6-1; possibly TRBD2 for D (6 bases). This CDR3 is 14 amino acids long. Trimming pared 4 bases from V and 8 bases from J, leaving 15 bases between. From germline, CDR1 is MNHNS and CDR2 SASEGT. The CDR3, as DNA: TGTGCCAGCAGTGCCCAGGGTAGCGGCGATGAGCAGTTCTTC. Its protein product is CASSAQGSGDEQFF.

There are a few counts of this clonotype. The chain employs TRBV14 and TRBJ2-2; a weak D match, TRBD1 (6 bases). V lost 4 bases, J lost 1 base, and 10 bases lay in between. Germline V lookup: CDR1 SGHDN, CDR2 FVKESK. This CDR3 has 15 amino acids. This CDR3 is CASSRTTGNTGELFF. The CDR3 nucleotides are TGTGCCAGCAGCCGAACGACAGGGAACACCGGGGAGCTGTTTTTT.

On this clonotype: At one of its ends the junction is not consistent with the germline gene, which may arise from a read error. This chain links TRBV13 with TRBJ2-2; tentative D call: TRBD1 (6 bases). The CDR3 runs to 14 residues. The germline gives CDR1 PRHDT, CDR2 FYEKMQ (reference sequence). CDR3 residues: CATSKTGNAGELFF. CDR3 in DNA: TGTGCCACCAGTAAAACAGGGAACGCCGGGGAGCTGTTTTTT.